This T cell receptor (beta chain) was recovered during a study of CD8+ T cells in alopecia areata. Trimming left V 0 bases short and J 6 bases short, with 8 bases between. The CDR3 contains 13 residues. The germline CDR1 and CDR2 sequences are SGDLS and YYNGEE. cDNA serving as the sequencing template came from extracted, reverse transcribed RNA. Repertoires were generated with immunoSEQ multiplex PCR, while TCRdb's copy carries only in-frame clones and drops some. The sample has around 210,000 clones, more than 55% seen once. Specimen: CD8+ T cells sorted from blood. The chain has TRBV9 and TRBJ2-3; D not certain. This clonotype was sampled from a human donor in good health. The CDR3 DNA reads as TGTGCCAGCAGCGTAGGGGTCAGGGATACGCAGTATTTT. Protein: CASSVGVRDTQYF.